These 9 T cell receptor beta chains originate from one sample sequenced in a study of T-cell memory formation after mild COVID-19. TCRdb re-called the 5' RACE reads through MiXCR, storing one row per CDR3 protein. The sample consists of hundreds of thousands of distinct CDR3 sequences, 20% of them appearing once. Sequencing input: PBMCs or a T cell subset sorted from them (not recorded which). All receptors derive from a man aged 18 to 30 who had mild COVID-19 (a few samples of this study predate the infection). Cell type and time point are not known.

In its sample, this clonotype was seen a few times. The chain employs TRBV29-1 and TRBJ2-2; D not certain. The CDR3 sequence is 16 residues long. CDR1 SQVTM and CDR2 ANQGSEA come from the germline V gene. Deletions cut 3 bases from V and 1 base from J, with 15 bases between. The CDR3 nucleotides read TGCAGCGTTGAGGTCATGAACCCTCGGAACACCGGGGAGCTGTTTTTT. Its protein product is CSVEVMNPRNTGELFF.

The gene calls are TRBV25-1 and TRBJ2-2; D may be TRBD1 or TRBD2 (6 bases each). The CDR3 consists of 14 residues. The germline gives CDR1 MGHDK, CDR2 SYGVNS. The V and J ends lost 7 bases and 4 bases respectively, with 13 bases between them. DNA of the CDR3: TGTGCCAGCACTGGGGGGCCGGGCACCGGGGAGCTGTTTTTT. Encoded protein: CASTGGPGTGELFF.

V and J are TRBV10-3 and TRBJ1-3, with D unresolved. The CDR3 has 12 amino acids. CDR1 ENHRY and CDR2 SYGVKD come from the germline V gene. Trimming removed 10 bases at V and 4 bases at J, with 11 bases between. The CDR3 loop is CATATEGNTIYF. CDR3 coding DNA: TGTGCCACCGCGACCGAAGGAAACACCATATATTTT.

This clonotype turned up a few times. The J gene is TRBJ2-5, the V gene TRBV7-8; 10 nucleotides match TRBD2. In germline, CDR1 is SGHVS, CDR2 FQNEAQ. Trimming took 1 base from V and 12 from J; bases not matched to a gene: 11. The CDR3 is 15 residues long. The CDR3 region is CASSLVPSSGGRKYF. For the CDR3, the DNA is TGTGCCAGCAGCTTAGTGCCGAGTAGCGGGGGGAGAAAGTACTTC.

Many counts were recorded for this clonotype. CDR3 residues: CSARRGSNWETQYF. CDR3 DNA: TGCAGTGCTCGCAGGGGGAGCAATTGGGAGACCCAGTACTTC. V gene TRBV20-1 combines with J gene TRBJ2-5; TRBD1 aligns across 7 bases. The V gene end was trimmed by 5 bases and the J gene end by 5 bases; junction bases not matched to a gene: 11. Germline V gene sequence: CDR1 DFQATT, CDR2 SNEGSKA (reference sequence). The CDR3 consists of 14 residues.

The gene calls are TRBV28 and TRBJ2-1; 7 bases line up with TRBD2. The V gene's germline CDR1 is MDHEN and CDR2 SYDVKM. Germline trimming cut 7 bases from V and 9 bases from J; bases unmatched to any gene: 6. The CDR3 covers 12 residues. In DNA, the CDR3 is TGTGCCAGCAATTATCCGGGGGGTGAGCAGTTCTTC. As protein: CASNYPGGEQFF.

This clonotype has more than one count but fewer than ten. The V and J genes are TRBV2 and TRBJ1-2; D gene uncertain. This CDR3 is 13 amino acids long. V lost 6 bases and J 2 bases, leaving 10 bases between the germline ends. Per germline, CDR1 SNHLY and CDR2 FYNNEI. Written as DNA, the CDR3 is TGTGCCAGCAGGTACTCCGGGAACTATGGCTACACCTTC. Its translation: CASRYSGNYGYTF.

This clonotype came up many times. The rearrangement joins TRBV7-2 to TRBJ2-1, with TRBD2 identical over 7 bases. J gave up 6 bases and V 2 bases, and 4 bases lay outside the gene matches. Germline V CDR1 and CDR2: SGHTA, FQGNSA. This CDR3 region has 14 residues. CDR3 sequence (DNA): TGTGCCAGCAGCTTATGGGCTAGCGGCAATGAGCAGTTCTTC. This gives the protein CASSLWASGNEQFF.

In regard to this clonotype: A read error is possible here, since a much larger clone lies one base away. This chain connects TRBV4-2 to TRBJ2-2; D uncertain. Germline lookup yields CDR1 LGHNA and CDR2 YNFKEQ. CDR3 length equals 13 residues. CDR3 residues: CASSQPNTWELFF. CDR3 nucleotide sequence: TGTGCCAGCAGCCAGCCAAACACCTGGGAGCTGTTTTTT.